What follows describes a single T cell receptor beta chain. Its antigen is as yet unknown. This entry comes from a study of graft-versus-host responses after intestinal transplantation. The protocol was immunoSEQ multiplex PCR, while the TCRdb copy is restricted to in-frame clones and leaves out a portion. Counted here are roughly 130,000 clones, about 90% occurring once; the ten biggest clones make up about 0.18%. Study-wide points: Maximum circulating GvH clone levels tracked with early post-transplant HvG decreases.

V shed 0 bases and J shed 4 bases, with 12 bases lying between them. Germline V lookup: CDR1 LGHNA, CDR2 YSLEER. The CDR3 totals 16 residues. Sequences were derived from unstimulated CD4+ T cells sorted from spleen or lymph node cells, sampled before intestinal transplant. The TCR sequence derives from a human donor who received an intestinal transplant. The chain is built from TRBV4-3 and TRBJ2-2, with D possibly TRBD1 on 6 matching bases. CDR3 residues: CASSQDEGVFTGELFF. The CDR3 bases are TGCGCCAGCAGCCAAGATGAGGGGGTCTTCACCGGGGAGCTGTTTTTT.